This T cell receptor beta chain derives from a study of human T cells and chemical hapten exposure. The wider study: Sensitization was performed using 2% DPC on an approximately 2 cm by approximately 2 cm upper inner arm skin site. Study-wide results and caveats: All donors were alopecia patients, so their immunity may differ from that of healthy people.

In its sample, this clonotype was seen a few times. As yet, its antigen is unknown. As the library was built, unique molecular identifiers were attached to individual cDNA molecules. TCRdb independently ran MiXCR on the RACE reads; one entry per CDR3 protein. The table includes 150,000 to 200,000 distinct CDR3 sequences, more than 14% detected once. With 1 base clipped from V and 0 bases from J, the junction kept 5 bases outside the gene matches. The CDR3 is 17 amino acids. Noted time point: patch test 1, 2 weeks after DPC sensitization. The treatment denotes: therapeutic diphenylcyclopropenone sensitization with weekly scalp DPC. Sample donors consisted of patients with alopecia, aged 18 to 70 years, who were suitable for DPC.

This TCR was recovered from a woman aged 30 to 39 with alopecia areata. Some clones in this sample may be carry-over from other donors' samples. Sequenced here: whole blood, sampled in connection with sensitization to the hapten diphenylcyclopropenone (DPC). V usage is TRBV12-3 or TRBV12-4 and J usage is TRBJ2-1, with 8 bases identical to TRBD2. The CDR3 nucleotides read TGTGCCAGCAGTTTAGATCTAGCGGGTAACTCCTACAATGAGCAGTTCTTC. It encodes CASSLDLAGNSYNEQFF.